This T cell receptor beta chain comes out of a study of blood T cells in healthy people across ages. This clonotype was picked up a small number of times. Next came a second PCR, run for roughly 6 to 11 cycles, which used a sample-barcoded 5' primer along with a J-beta primer mix. TCRdb re-analysed the 5' RACE reads in MiXCR, keeping a single row per CDR3 protein. This sample has hundreds of thousands of distinct CDR3 sequences, with roughly 46% found just once. Per germline, CDR1 LNHNV and CDR2 YYDKDF (reference sequence). Trimming pared 5 bases from V and 4 bases from J, leaving 12 bases between. The CDR3 length is 13 residues.

Sequenced: blood. V and J are TRBV15 and TRBJ2-7; maybe TRBD2 (5 bases). The clonotype was recovered from a man older than 75 in good health. Here the CDR3 DNA reads TGTGCCACCAGCGGCGGGTCATGGTACGAGCAGTACTTC. Translation gives CATSGGSWYEQYF.